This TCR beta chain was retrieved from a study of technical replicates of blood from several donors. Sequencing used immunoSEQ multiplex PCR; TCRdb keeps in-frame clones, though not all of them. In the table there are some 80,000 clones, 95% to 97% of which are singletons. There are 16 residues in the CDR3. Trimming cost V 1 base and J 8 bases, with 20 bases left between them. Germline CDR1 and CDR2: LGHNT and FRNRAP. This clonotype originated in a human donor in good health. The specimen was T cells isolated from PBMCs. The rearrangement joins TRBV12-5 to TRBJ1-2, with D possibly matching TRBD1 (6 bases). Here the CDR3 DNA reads TGTGCTAGTGGTTTGGCCAAGCCTGTACAGGGTAAAGGCTACACCTTC. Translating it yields CASGLAKPVQGKGYTF.